Given below is one T cell receptor beta chain in context. As yet, its antigen is unknown. Ten milliliters was the volume of peripheral blood drawn from each donor. A minimum of 7 million PBMCs was isolated per sample. This CDR3 region has 18 residues. Germline V lookup: CDR1 SGHRS, CDR2 YFSETQ. V lost 2 bases to trimming and J lost 7 bases; unmatched junction nucleotides: 16. This sample was included in a study of blood T cells in healthy people across ages. Study-wide findings and caveats: In the absence of known donor CMV status, changes in expanded clonotypes were possibly confounded.

Combining a sample-barcoded 5' primer with a J-beta primer mix, a second PCR ran for about 6 to 12 cycles. TCRdb fed the 5' RACE reads into MiXCR, producing one record per CDR3 protein. The data hold roughly 1.9 million distinct CDR3 sequences, with 30% to 40% observed a single time. The sequenced sample consisted of blood. This clonotype originated in a human donor in good health. The chain has TRBV5-1 and TRBJ2-1; TRBD2 matches 9 bases. Written as DNA, the CDR3 is TGCGCCAGCAGCTTAAGCACACAGGGTTCTAGCGGGATGAATGAGCAGTTCTTC. The encoded protein is CASSLSTQGSSGMNEQFF.